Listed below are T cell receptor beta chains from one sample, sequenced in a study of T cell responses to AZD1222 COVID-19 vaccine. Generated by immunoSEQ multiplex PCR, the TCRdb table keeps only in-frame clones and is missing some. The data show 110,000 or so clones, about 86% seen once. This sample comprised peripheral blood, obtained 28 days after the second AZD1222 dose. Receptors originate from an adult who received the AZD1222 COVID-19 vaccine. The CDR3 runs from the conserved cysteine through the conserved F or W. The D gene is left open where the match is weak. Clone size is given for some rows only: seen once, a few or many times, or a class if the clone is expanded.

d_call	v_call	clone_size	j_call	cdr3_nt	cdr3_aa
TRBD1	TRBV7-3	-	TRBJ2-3	TGTGCCAGCAGCTTAGGGACAGGGGGCGGAAGCACAGATACGCAGTATTTT	CASSLGTGGGSTDTQYF
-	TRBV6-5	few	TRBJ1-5	TGTGCCACCAAAACGGGGGATCAGCCCCAGCATTTT	CATKTGDQPQHF
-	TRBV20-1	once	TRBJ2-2	TGCAGTGCTAGGACAGGGGAGCTGTTTTTT	CSARTGELFF
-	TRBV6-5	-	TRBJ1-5	TGTGCCAGTACGGGGCCTAATAGCAATCAGCCCCAGCATTTT	CASTGPNSNQPQHF
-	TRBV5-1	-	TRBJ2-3	TGCGCCAGCAGCTTGGGCGACAGACAGGCAGATACGCAGTATTTT	CASSLGDRQADTQYF
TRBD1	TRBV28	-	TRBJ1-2	TGTGCCAGCAGTACAGGGGGCGCTGGGGCCTATGGCTACACCTTC	CASSTGGAGAYGYTF
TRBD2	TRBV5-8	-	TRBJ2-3	TGTGCCAGCAGCTCCGCCGGGACTAGTGTGGGCACAGATACGCAGTATTTT	CASSSAGTSVGTDTQYF
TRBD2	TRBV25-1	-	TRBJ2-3	TGTGCCAGCAGTATAGCGGGAGGGGGGGATACGCAGTATTTT	CASSIAGGGDTQYF
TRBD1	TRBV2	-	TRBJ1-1	TGTGCCAGCAGCCGGGACAGGGGGAACACTGAAGCTTTCTTT	CASSRDRGNTEAFF
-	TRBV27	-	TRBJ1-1	TGTGCCAGCAGTTTTGGCACAGGGCGCATCATGAACACTGAAGCTTTCTTT	CASSFGTGRIMNTEAFF
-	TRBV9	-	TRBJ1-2	TGTGCCAGCAGCGTTCAGGGGAACTATGGCTACACCTTC	CASSVQGNYGYTF
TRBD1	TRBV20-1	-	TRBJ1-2	TGCAGCGCAGGGACAGGGGAAAGGGGAGCCTTC	CSAGTGERGAF
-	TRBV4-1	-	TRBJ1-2	TGCGCCAGCAGCCAAGATCGTTTCGGGGACATGAACTATGGCTACACCTTC	CASSQDRFGDMNYGYTF
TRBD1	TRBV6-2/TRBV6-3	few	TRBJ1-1	TGTGCCAGCAGTTATACAGGGGGAGGAGCTGAAGCTTTCTTT	CASSYTGGGAEAFF
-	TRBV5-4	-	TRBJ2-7	TGTGCCAGCAGCTCAGGACTTAATTCCTACGAGCAGTACTTC	CASSSGLNSYEQYF
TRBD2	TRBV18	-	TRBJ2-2	TGTGCCAGCTCACCCTCCGCGGGGGCGAACACCGGGGAGCTGTTTTTT	CASSPSAGANTGELFF
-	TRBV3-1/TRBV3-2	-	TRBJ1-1	TGTGCCAGCAGCCAGGAAGGACAGCTAAAAGGGGCTTTCTTT	CASSQEGQLKGAFF
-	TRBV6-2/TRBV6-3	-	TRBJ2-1	TGTGCCATCAGTATCGGGGATTCGTATGAGCAGTTCTTC	CAISIGDSYEQFF
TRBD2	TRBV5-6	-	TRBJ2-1	TGTGCCAGCAGCTGGGGACTAGCGGGAGTAGACAATGAGCAGTTCTTC	CASSWGLAGVDNEQFF
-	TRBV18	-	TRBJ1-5	TGTGCCAGCTCATTGGGGGAGGCAGTGAACCAGCCCCAGCATTTT	CASSLGEAVNQPQHF
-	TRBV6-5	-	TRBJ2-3	TGTGCCAGCAGACTTGACAGTAGCACAGATACGCAGTATTTT	CASRLDSSTDTQYF
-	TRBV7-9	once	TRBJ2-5	TGTGCCAGCAGCTTAGCCGGCGGAGAGACCCAGTACTTC	CASSLAGGETQYF
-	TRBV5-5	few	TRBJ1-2	TGTGCCAGCAGTCCCGGACCGAGGGACTATGGCTACACCTTC	CASSPGPRDYGYTF
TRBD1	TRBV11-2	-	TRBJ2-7	TGTGCCAGCAGCTGGGGGACAGGGAGCGCCTACGAGCAGTACTTC	CASSWGTGSAYEQYF
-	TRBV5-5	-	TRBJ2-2	TGTGCCAGCAGCTTGGACCTTAACGGGGAGCTGTTTTTT	CASSLDLNGELFF
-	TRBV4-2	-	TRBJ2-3	TGTGCCAGCAGCCAAGGACGATTAGATACGCAGTATTTT	CASSQGRLDTQYF
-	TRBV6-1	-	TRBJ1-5	TGTGCCAGCAGTGAAGACCCGGTTGGGCCCCAGCATTTT	CASSEDPVGPQHF
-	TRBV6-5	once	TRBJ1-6	TGTGCCAGCGGGGGGGCGAGCTCCTATAATTCACCCCTCCACTTT	CASGGASSYNSPLHF
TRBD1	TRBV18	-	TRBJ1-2	TGTGCCAGCTCACCGGGCTTGGTTTCAGGGGGCGCGGATGGCTACACCTTC	CASSPGLVSGGADGYTF
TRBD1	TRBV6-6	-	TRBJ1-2	TGTGCCAGCAGATATACGGGACAGGGAATTGGCTATGGCTACACCTTC	CASRYTGQGIGYGYTF
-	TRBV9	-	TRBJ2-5	TGTGCCAGCAGCGTAGTCGCTAATAAACGGGAGACCCAGTACTTC	CASSVVANKRETQYF
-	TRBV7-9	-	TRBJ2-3	TGTGCCAGCAGCGCAGCAGGGCGGGATACGCAGTATTTT	CASSAAGRDTQYF
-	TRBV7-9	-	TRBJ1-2	TGTGCCAGCAGCTTAGTAGCGGTATCTAACTATGGCTACACCTTC	CASSLVAVSNYGYTF
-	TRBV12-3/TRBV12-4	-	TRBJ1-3	TGTGCCAGCACAGGATTCTCTGGAAACACCATATATTTT	CASTGFSGNTIYF
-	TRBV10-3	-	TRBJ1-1	TGTGCCATCAGTGAATTGAACACTGAAGCTTTCTTT	CAISELNTEAFF